This entry lists 23 T cell receptor beta chains sequenced from one sample in a study of cytomegalovirus exposure and HLA in healthy donors. With 60 Vbeta and 13 Jbeta primers, the PCR was carried out. Profiling relied on immunoSEQ multiplex PCR, and the TCRdb table lists in-frame clones only, not all of them. The sample yields around 100,000 clones, roughly 80% seen once. The sequencing input was PBMCs. The receptors shown here come from a female donor in good health and CMV-seropositive.

The rearrangement joins TRBV6-5 to TRBJ2-2; 8 bases are a match to TRBD2. Per germline, CDR1 MNHEY and CDR2 SVGAGI. Trimming at V came to 6 bases and at J to 8 bases, leaving 5 bases not matched to a gene. This CDR3 spans 13 amino acids. The CDR3 DNA reads TGTGCCAGCAGGGGACTAGGTTGGGGGGAGCTGTTTTTT. Translated: CASRGLGWGELFF.

J is TRBJ2-3 and V is TRBV5-1, with no clear D. Germline assignment: CDR1 SGHRS and CDR2 YFSETQ. Trimming left V 0 bases short and J 2 bases short, with 13 bases between. The CDR3 loop spans 16 amino acids. The CDR3 DNA reads as TGCGCCAGCAGCTTGGCGGGTCCGCGCACCACAGATACGCAGTATTTT. The encoded protein is CASSLAGPRTTDTQYF.

The chain links TRBV7-6 to TRBJ2-5; 13 positions match TRBD2. Germline values: CDR1 SGHVS, CDR2 FNYEAQ. The CDR3 is 15 amino acids. J gave up 2 bases and V 5 bases, and 2 bases lay outside the gene matches. CDR3 amino acids: CASSMGLAGQETQYF. The DNA for the CDR3 is TGTGCCAGCAGCATGGGACTAGCGGGGCAAGAGACCCAGTACTTC.

The rearrangement uses TRBV6-5 and TRBJ1-1, with a tentative D call TRBD1 (6 bases). The germline V and J ends were trimmed by 7 bases and 1 base, with 10 bases remaining between them. The CDR3 has 13 residues. CDR1 is MNHEY and CDR2 is SVGAGI in the germline V gene. The CDR3 protein is CASTRGKNTEAFF. In DNA form, the CDR3 reads TGTGCCAGCACCAGGGGTAAGAACACTGAAGCTTTCTTT.

This clone was observed a few times. The V gene is TRBV6-1, the J gene TRBJ1-1; no clear D gene. There are 14 residues in the CDR3. V was shortened by 2 bases and J by 6 bases, with 13 bases between the two germline ends. The germline gives CDR1 MNHNS, CDR2 SASEGT. The CDR3 nucleotides read TGTGCCAGCAGTGAAAATCGGGGTTGGGCTGAAGCTTTCTTT. Translation gives CASSENRGWAEAFF.

A remark on this clone: Mismatch with germline at one junction end may stem from a read error. V usage is TRBV28 and J usage is TRBJ1-5; D not certain. Germline V lookup: CDR1 MDHEN, CDR2 SYDVKM. This CDR3 contains 15 residues. CDR3 in DNA: TGTGCCAGTAGTTACTGGTCAAGCATAAATCAGCCCCAGCATTTT. This gives the protein CASSYWSSINQPQHF.

The chain uses TRBV5-1 and TRBJ2-2; D may be TRBD2 (6 bases). This CDR3 region has 14 residues. Germline CDR1 SGHRS, CDR2 YFSETQ. The V and J ends lost 7 bases and 8 bases respectively, with 18 bases between them. The DNA for the CDR3 is TGCGCCAGCGCCGTTGGCAAGGCGGGGGGGGAGCTGTTTTTT. Its protein product is CASAVGKAGGELFF.

The chain couples TRBV2 to TRBJ1-5; 8 positions match TRBD1. The junction had 9 bases not matched to a gene; V was cut back by 5 bases and J by 3 bases. This CDR3 has 16 amino acids. Per germline, CDR1 SNHLY and CDR2 FYNNEI. CDR3 amino acids: CASSKTTGAANQPQHF. CDR3 DNA sequence: TGTGCCAGCAGTAAGACGACAGGGGCGGCCAATCAGCCCCAGCATTTT.

V and J are TRBV27 and TRBJ2-7; the D gene is possibly TRBD2 (5 bases). The CDR3 sequence is 14 residues long. Germline CDR1 is MNHEY and CDR2 is SMNVEV (reference sequence). V lost 4 bases, J lost 3 bases, and 13 bases lay in between. CDR3 loop: CASSSYSGFYEQYF. CDR3 bases: TGTGCCAGCAGTTCATATTCGGGATTCTACGAGCAGTACTTC.

This clone was seen once. The V and J genes are TRBV30 and TRBJ2-5; D perhaps matches TRBD2 (6 bases). The CDR3 extends over 13 amino acids. Germline CDR1 reads GTSNPN; CDR2 reads SVGIG (reference sequence). Trimming stripped 1 base from V and 5 bases from J, with 11 bases between. This CDR3 reads CAWSGLVVETQYF. DNA for the CDR3: TGTGCCTGGAGTGGACTAGTTGTGGAGACCCAGTACTTC.

This clone has only a few counts. This chain joins TRBV6-1 and TRBJ2-7; no definite D call. This CDR3 spans 14 amino acids. Trimming removed 1 base at V and 0 bases at J, with 7 bases between. Germline assignment: CDR1 MNHNS and CDR2 SASEGT. The CDR3 sequence is CASSEGHGSYEQYF. As DNA, the CDR3 is TGTGCCAGCAGTGAAGGACACGGCTCCTACGAGCAGTACTTC.

The J gene is TRBJ2-3, the V gene TRBV7-2; possible D gene TRBD2, 7 bases. The length of the CDR3 is 17 residues. V was cut by 2 bases and J by 4 bases, with 19 bases left in between. Germline V gene sequence: CDR1 SGHTA, CDR2 FQGNSA. CDR3 bases: TGTGCCAGCAGCTTATCCTTCGGCGGGGGCATATCAGATACGCAGTATTTT. Translating it yields CASSLSFGGGISDTQYF.

This rearrangement joins TRBV5-1 to TRBJ2-6, with 7 bases aligning to TRBD2. This CDR3 contains 15 residues. The germline V gene encodes CDR1 SGHRS and CDR2 YFSETQ. Losses at the gene ends were 9 bases for V and 0 bases for J; bases not matched to a gene: 6. CDR3 sequence (DNA): TGCGCCACAAGCACGGGGGGCTCTGGGGCCAACGTCCTGACTTTC. Translated: CATSTGGSGANVLTF.

This chain joins TRBV7-5 and TRBJ2-3; TRBD2 reflects the table's D call only, with no check against the DNA. TRBV7-5 is shown as a pseudogene. The CDR3 consists of 17 residues. CDR3 amino acids: CVRSFLAGAHPTDTQYF. As DNA, the CDR3 is TGTGTCAGAAGCTTCCTAGCGGGGGCCCATCCCACAGATACGCAGTATTTT.

The chain links TRBV5-1 to TRBJ2-1, with TRBD1 identical over 10 bases. The V gene's germline CDR1 is SGHRS and CDR2 YFSETQ. V lost 2 bases to trimming and J lost 8 bases; unmatched junction nucleotides: 7. The CDR3 contains 15 residues. CDR3 nucleotide sequence: TGCGCCAGCAGCTTAAGGACAGGGGGTTACGATGAGCAGTTCTTC. This translates into CASSLRTGGYDEQFF.

Only one count was recorded for this clone. The CDR3 nucleotides read TGTGCCAGCTCAGAACAACAGGGTATGGACACTGAAGCTTTCTTT. Translated: CASSEQQGMDTEAFF. The chain joins TRBV18 to TRBJ1-1, with a weak D call TRBD1 (6 bases). V was pared by 5 bases and J by 3 bases, with 16 bases between. Per the germline V gene, CDR1 is KGHSH and CDR2 is LQKENI. This CDR3 has 15 amino acids. The complete variable domain, with remaining parts taken from reference TRBV18 and TRBJ1-1, reads NAGVMQNPRHLVRRRGQEARLRCSPMKGHSHVYWYRQLPEEGLKFMVYLQKENIIDESGMPKERFSAEFPKEGPSILRIQQVVRGDSAAYFCASSEQQGMDTEAFFGQGTRLTVV.

Written as DNA, the CDR3 is TGTGCCTGGAGTGAGGATGGCTGGAGAGAAAAACTGTTTTTT. It codes for CAWSEDGWREKLFF. The V and J genes are TRBV30 and TRBJ1-4; no definite D call. V was cut by 1 base and J by 8 bases, with 14 bases left in between. This CDR3 region has 14 residues. Germline V lookup: CDR1 GTSNPN, CDR2 SVGIG (reference sequence).

The rearrangement links TRBV6-5 to TRBJ2-1, with 7 nucleotides matching TRBD2. The germline V gene encodes CDR1 MNHEY and CDR2 SVGAGI. J lost 7 bases, V lost 0 bases, and 3 bases had no gene match. The CDR3 covers 14 residues. Here the CDR3 reads CASSYSTGGNEQFF. As DNA, the CDR3 is TGTGCCAGCAGTTACTCGACCGGGGGGAATGAGCAGTTCTTC.

V and J are TRBV19 and TRBJ1-5; D ambiguous. V lost 4 bases to trimming and J lost 5 bases, with 9 bases between them. The CDR3 spans 13 residues. From germline, CDR1 is LNHDA and CDR2 SQIVND (reference sequence). CDR3: CASSREGHQPQHF. The CDR3 nucleotides read TGTGCCAGTAGTAGAGAGGGCCATCAGCCCCAGCATTTT.

The chain uses TRBV7-2 and TRBJ2-1; 10 nucleotides agree with TRBD2. Trimming at V came to 5 bases and at J to 7 bases, leaving 11 bases not matched to a gene. Germline values: CDR1 SGHTA, CDR2 FQGNSA. The CDR3 totals 16 residues. The CDR3 nucleotides read TGTGCCAGCAGCCCCGGGGGGAGCGGGGGGGTTAATGAGCAGTTCTTC. Translation gives CASSPGGSGGVNEQFF. The whole variable domain, remainder taken from reference TRBV7-2 and TRBJ2-1, is GAGVSQSPSNKVTEKGKDVELRCDPISGHTALYWYRQSLGQGLEFLIYFQGNSAPDKSGLPSDRFSAERTGGSVSTLTIQRTQQEDSAVYLCASSPGGSGGVNEQFFGPGTRLTVL.

This sequence joins TRBV27 and TRBJ2-7; D possibly corresponds to TRBD1 (5 bases). The V and J ends lost 6 bases and 3 bases respectively, with 12 bases between them. Germline CDR1 and CDR2: MNHEY and SMNVEV (reference sequence). This CDR3 contains 13 residues. CDR3 coding DNA: TGTGCCAGCAGCCGACAGAAGTACTACGAGCAGTACTTC. Translated: CASSRQKYYEQYF.

The genes are TRBV7-8 and TRBJ1-1; 8 bases are shared with TRBD1. The CDR3 has 15 amino acids. J gave up 1 base and V 4 bases, and 5 bases lay outside the gene matches. Germline-derived CDR1 and CDR2 are SGHVS and FQNEAQ. The CDR3 spells CASSSYRGKNTEAFF. The CDR3 DNA follows: TGTGCCAGCAGCTCATACAGGGGGAAGAACACTGAAGCTTTCTTT.

The V and J genes are TRBV18 and TRBJ2-4; D gene unclear. CDR3 size: 16 residues. Trimming removed 2 bases from V and 7 bases from J, with 18 bases in between. Germline V lookup: CDR1 KGHSH, CDR2 LQKENI. Here the CDR3 DNA reads TGTGCCAGCTCACCAGTATTGGCCATTCCTGGCAACATTCAGTACTTC. Encoded protein: CASSPVLAIPGNIQYF.